These T cell receptor beta chains were read from a single sample in a study of T cell responses to AZD1222 COVID-19 vaccine. Profiled with immunoSEQ multiplex PCR; TCRdb holds only in-frame clones, not every one. The table includes fewer than 200,000 clones, just under 90% detected once. Specimen: peripheral blood, collected on day 0 of AZD1222 vaccination. The receptors here all came from an adult in good health. Each CDR3 is given with its conserved first and last residue. Each record gives: V gene, D gene, J gene, clone size, CDR3 DNA, CDR3 protein. D genes are given only for firm matches. A clone size is listed for some rows: how often the clone was seen (once, few, many), or a class if it is expanded.

v_call: TRBV28; d_call: -; j_call: TRBJ2-1; clone_size: once; cdr3_nt: TGTGCCAGCAGTTCCCCTAGGGGGGTGGGGGCCGATGAGCAGTTCTTC; cdr3_aa: CASSSPRGVGADEQFF
v_call: TRBV9; d_call: -; j_call: TRBJ2-1; clone_size: -; cdr3_nt: TGTGCCAGCAGCCCCCGCGCGCCGGGGGGCCACAATGAGCAGTTCTTC; cdr3_aa: CASSPRAPGGHNEQFF
v_call: TRBV29-1; d_call: -; j_call: TRBJ1-1; clone_size: -; cdr3_nt: TGCAGCGTTGCCGAGACTAAAAACACTGAAGCTTTCTTT; cdr3_aa: CSVAETKNTEAFF
v_call: TRBV2; d_call: -; j_call: TRBJ2-7; clone_size: -; cdr3_nt: TGTGCCAGCATGGCCCCGACAGGCTCAGGGCAGTACTTC; cdr3_aa: CASMAPTGSGQYF
v_call: TRBV3-1/TRBV3-2; d_call: TRBD2; j_call: TRBJ2-7; clone_size: -; cdr3_nt: TGTGCCAGCACCTCCAGGACTAGCGGGGTGTACGAGCAGTACTTC; cdr3_aa: CASTSRTSGVYEQYF
v_call: TRBV9; d_call: -; j_call: TRBJ1-3; clone_size: -; cdr3_nt: TGTGCCAGCAGCGTGGACGCCTCAGGAAACACCATATATTTT; cdr3_aa: CASSVDASGNTIYF
v_call: TRBV28; d_call: TRBD2; j_call: TRBJ2-7; clone_size: few; cdr3_nt: TGTGCCAGCAGTCCGAGCGGGAGAGTATACGAGCAGTACTTC; cdr3_aa: CASSPSGRVYEQYF
v_call: TRBV12-3/TRBV12-4; d_call: -; j_call: TRBJ2-7; clone_size: -; cdr3_nt: TGTGCCAGCAGCATTGCAGGGCCCTGGGAGCAGTACTTC; cdr3_aa: CASSIAGPWEQYF
v_call: TRBV6-5; d_call: -; j_call: TRBJ1-2; clone_size: few; cdr3_nt: TGTGCCAGCAGGGTAGGGAAAGGATATGGCTACACCTTC; cdr3_aa: CASRVGKGYGYTF
v_call: TRBV18; d_call: -; j_call: TRBJ1-4; clone_size: -; cdr3_nt: TGTGCCAGCTCACCAGGGGAGGCTAATGAAAAACTGTTTTTT; cdr3_aa: CASSPGEANEKLFF
v_call: TRBV6-2/TRBV6-3; d_call: TRBD1; j_call: TRBJ2-5; clone_size: -; cdr3_nt: TGTGCCAGCAGTTACGGGACAGGGGTCCAAGAGACCCAGTACTTC; cdr3_aa: CASSYGTGVQETQYF
v_call: TRBV20-1; d_call: -; j_call: TRBJ2-5; clone_size: -; cdr3_nt: TGCAGTGCTAGTTTGGCAGGGCCAGAGACCCAGTACTTC; cdr3_aa: CSASLAGPETQYF
v_call: TRBV3-1/TRBV3-2; d_call: TRBD2; j_call: TRBJ2-7; clone_size: -; cdr3_nt: TGTGCCAGCAGCCCACTAGCGGGGCAGCAGTACTTC; cdr3_aa: CASSPLAGQQYF
v_call: TRBV4-1; d_call: TRBD2; j_call: TRBJ2-7; clone_size: -; cdr3_nt: TGCGCCAGCAGCCAAGGGGGATATAGCGGGGGGACGATAAGCTCCTACGAGCAGTACTTC; cdr3_aa: CASSQGGYSGGTISSYEQYF
v_call: TRBV18; d_call: -; j_call: TRBJ1-1; clone_size: -; cdr3_nt: TGTGCCAGCTCACCATTTCCGGGCCCCAAGGGGACTGAAGCTTTCTTT; cdr3_aa: CASSPFPGPKGTEAFF
v_call: TRBV5-1; d_call: -; j_call: TRBJ1-3; clone_size: once; cdr3_nt: TGCGCCAGCAGCGAGACTGGCTCTGGAAACACCATATATTTT; cdr3_aa: CASSETGSGNTIYF
v_call: TRBV4-2; d_call: TRBD1; j_call: TRBJ2-7; clone_size: -; cdr3_nt: TGTGCCAGCAGCCAAGATTTCACAGGGGGCACCTACGAGCAGTACTTC; cdr3_aa: CASSQDFTGGTYEQYF
v_call: TRBV5-1; d_call: TRBD1; j_call: TRBJ2-5; clone_size: -; cdr3_nt: TGCGCCAGCAGCTGGGGACAGGATCAAGAGACCCAGTACTTC; cdr3_aa: CASSWGQDQETQYF
v_call: TRBV5-4; d_call: TRBD2; j_call: TRBJ2-3; clone_size: once; cdr3_nt: TGTGCCAGCAGCCTGGGACTAGCCATAGGTACGCAGTATTTT; cdr3_aa: CASSLGLAIGTQYF
v_call: TRBV6-1; d_call: -; j_call: TRBJ2-7; clone_size: -; cdr3_nt: TGTGCCAGCAGTGAGGGCGGTACCTACGAGCAGTACTTC; cdr3_aa: CASSEGGTYEQYF
v_call: TRBV28; d_call: -; j_call: TRBJ1-1; clone_size: -; cdr3_nt: TGTGCCAGCCACCTTGGGGGCGTAGATAACACTGAAGCTTTCTTT; cdr3_aa: CASHLGGVDNTEAFF
v_call: TRBV7-3; d_call: -; j_call: TRBJ1-3; clone_size: -; cdr3_nt: TGTGCCAGCAGCTTAGAAGCGGGAGTCTCTGGAAACACCATATATTTT; cdr3_aa: CASSLEAGVSGNTIYF
v_call: TRBV7-7; d_call: TRBD1; j_call: TRBJ2-1; clone_size: -; cdr3_nt: TGTGCTAGCAGCTACGACAGGGACCTCCTGCAGTTCTTC; cdr3_aa: CASSYDRDLLQFF
v_call: TRBV5-1; d_call: TRBD1; j_call: TRBJ2-7; clone_size: -; cdr3_nt: TGCGCCAGCAGCTTTACATCCGGGACAGGGGATTCGAGGGAGCAGTACTTC; cdr3_aa: CASSFTSGTGDSREQYF
v_call: TRBV2; d_call: TRBD1; j_call: TRBJ1-6; clone_size: -; cdr3_nt: TGTGCCAGCCAGTTCTCGGACAGGCAGAATTCACCCCTCCACTTT; cdr3_aa: CASQFSDRQNSPLHF
v_call: TRBV30; d_call: TRBD1; j_call: TRBJ1-2; clone_size: many; cdr3_nt: TGTGCCTGGGGTAGGACAGGTGGGGATGGCTACACCTTC; cdr3_aa: CAWGRTGGDGYTF
v_call: TRBV3-1/TRBV3-2; d_call: -; j_call: TRBJ1-5; clone_size: -; cdr3_nt: TGTGCCAGCAGCCAAGGAGCCGATCAGCCCCAGCATTTT; cdr3_aa: CASSQGADQPQHF
v_call: TRBV6-5; d_call: -; j_call: TRBJ1-3; clone_size: -; cdr3_nt: TGTGCCAGCAGTTACGGAAACACCATATATTTT; cdr3_aa: CASSYGNTIYF
v_call: TRBV27; d_call: TRBD2; j_call: TRBJ2-7; clone_size: -; cdr3_nt: TGTGCCAGCAGTTTATTACTAGCGGGAGGGCCCTCCTACGAGCAGTACTTC; cdr3_aa: CASSLLLAGGPSYEQYF
v_call: TRBV6-5; d_call: -; j_call: TRBJ1-3; clone_size: -; cdr3_nt: TGTGCCAGCAGTTACGGGGCGTCTGGAAACACCATATATTTT; cdr3_aa: CASSYGASGNTIYF
v_call: TRBV7-2; d_call: -; j_call: TRBJ2-5; clone_size: few; cdr3_nt: TGTGCCAGCAGCTTTGGTGCGGGGTCGCGGATAGGGACCCAGTACTTC; cdr3_aa: CASSFGAGSRIGTQYF
v_call: TRBV5-1; d_call: -; j_call: TRBJ2-5; clone_size: -; cdr3_nt: TGCGCCAGCAGCCCAACTGGCAGTTCTTGGGGAGAGACCCAGTACTTC; cdr3_aa: CASSPTGSSWGETQYF
v_call: TRBV2; d_call: TRBD2; j_call: TRBJ2-5; clone_size: -; cdr3_nt: TGTGCCAGCAGGCTAGCGGGAGTAGCCCAGTACTTC; cdr3_aa: CASRLAGVAQYF
v_call: TRBV28; d_call: -; j_call: TRBJ2-1; clone_size: -; cdr3_nt: TGTGCCAGCAGTTTGGTACGGGAGCAGTTCTTC; cdr3_aa: CASSLVREQFF
v_call: TRBV6-2/TRBV6-3; d_call: -; j_call: TRBJ2-2; clone_size: -; cdr3_nt: TGTGCCGGTCGTTACTCACTAAACACCGGGGAGCTGTTTTTT; cdr3_aa: CAGRYSLNTGELFF
v_call: TRBV2; d_call: -; j_call: TRBJ1-3; clone_size: few; cdr3_nt: TGTGCCAGCAGTGCGGCCACAGGGCTTAACACCATATATTTT; cdr3_aa: CASSAATGLNTIYF
v_call: TRBV7-9; d_call: -; j_call: TRBJ1-3; clone_size: -; cdr3_nt: TGTGCCAGCAGCCCGACCGAGGCAAGCTCTGGAAACACCATATATTTT; cdr3_aa: CASSPTEASSGNTIYF
v_call: TRBV11-3; d_call: -; j_call: TRBJ2-3; clone_size: -; cdr3_nt: TGTGCCAGCAGCTTAGAGAGGGTAGCGTATTTCACAGATACGCAGTATTTT; cdr3_aa: CASSLERVAYFTDTQYF
v_call: TRBV5-6; d_call: -; j_call: TRBJ2-7; clone_size: once; cdr3_nt: TGTGCCAGCAGCGCCCGGAGGTTGGCCTACGAGCAGTACTTC; cdr3_aa: CASSARRLAYEQYF
v_call: TRBV6-5; d_call: -; j_call: TRBJ1-1; clone_size: few; cdr3_nt: TGTGCCAGCAGATTGACAATTCGAGGGGAAGCTTTCTTT; cdr3_aa: CASRLTIRGEAFF
v_call: TRBV5-1; d_call: TRBD2; j_call: TRBJ2-1; clone_size: -; cdr3_nt: TGCGCCAGCAGTTGGACTAGCGGGGGGCTCTATGAGCAGTTCTTC; cdr3_aa: CASSWTSGGLYEQFF
v_call: TRBV28; d_call: TRBD1; j_call: TRBJ2-7; clone_size: -; cdr3_nt: TGTGCCAGCAGTCCCTGGGACAGGGGCCCTAGAGTGCAGTACTTC; cdr3_aa: CASSPWDRGPRVQYF
v_call: TRBV4-2; d_call: TRBD2; j_call: TRBJ2-7; clone_size: -; cdr3_nt: TGTGCCAGCAGCCAAGATCCCACGGGAGGGTCCGAGCAGTACTTC; cdr3_aa: CASSQDPTGGSEQYF
v_call: TRBV28; d_call: -; j_call: TRBJ1-4; clone_size: -; cdr3_nt: TGTGCCAGCAGCATAACTAATGAAAAACTGTTTTTT; cdr3_aa: CASSITNEKLFF
v_call: TRBV6-5; d_call: TRBD1; j_call: TRBJ1-5; clone_size: once; cdr3_nt: TGTGCCAGCACCGTGGGACAGGCGGCCAATCAGCCCCAGCATTTT; cdr3_aa: CASTVGQAANQPQHF
v_call: TRBV7-2; d_call: TRBD2; j_call: TRBJ2-7; clone_size: -; cdr3_nt: TGTGCCAGCAGTCTAGCGGGAGGACTGTCCTCCTACGAGCAGTACTTC; cdr3_aa: CASSLAGGLSSYEQYF
v_call: TRBV6-6; d_call: TRBD1; j_call: TRBJ1-1; clone_size: -; cdr3_nt: TGTGCCAGCAAGGGGCAGGGGGCGCGTATAGGTAATGAAGCTTTCTTT; cdr3_aa: CASKGQGARIGNEAFF
v_call: TRBV2; d_call: TRBD1; j_call: TRBJ1-5; clone_size: -; cdr3_nt: TGTGCCAGCAGTAACGGACAGGGGGGTAATCAGCCCCAGCATTTT; cdr3_aa: CASSNGQGGNQPQHF
v_call: TRBV6-1; d_call: -; j_call: TRBJ2-3; clone_size: -; cdr3_nt: TGTGCCAGCAGTGAAGTCGGGGGAACAGATACGCAGTATTTT; cdr3_aa: CASSEVGGTDTQYF
v_call: TRBV28; d_call: -; j_call: TRBJ1-1; clone_size: -; cdr3_nt: TGTGCCAGCAGCTGGAACAGGGATGTTACTGAAGCTTTCTTT; cdr3_aa: CASSWNRDVTEAFF
v_call: TRBV27; d_call: TRBD1; j_call: TRBJ1-4; clone_size: -; cdr3_nt: TGTGCCAGCAGTCCCAGACAGGGAAGTGAAAAACTGTTTTTT; cdr3_aa: CASSPRQGSEKLFF
v_call: TRBV11-2; d_call: TRBD2; j_call: TRBJ2-2; clone_size: -; cdr3_nt: TGTGCCAGCAGCTCTTTCCTCTCCGGGACTAGCGGGACCGGGGAGCTGTTTTTT; cdr3_aa: CASSSFLSGTSGTGELFF
v_call: TRBV29-1; d_call: -; j_call: TRBJ1-1; clone_size: -; cdr3_nt: TGCAGCGTCCGCGAGGGTAGGGCAGGTGCTTTCTTT; cdr3_aa: CSVREGRAGAFF